One sample yielded the 25 T cell receptor beta chains listed below, sequenced in a study of shared clonotypes between healthy human individuals. Repertoires were generated with immunoSEQ multiplex PCR, while TCRdb's copy carries only in-frame clones and drops some. The data show roughly 2.2 million clones, with approximately 95% seen just once and about 0.37% held by the top ten. Source material: naive CD4+ T cells from PBMCs. Subset specified: CD45RA+ positively selected. These receptors all come from a man aged 18 to 29 in good health. Some clones in this sample may be carry-over from other donors' samples.

This clone was seen a single time. This sequence joins TRBV4-3 and TRBJ2-7; the D is unclear. V shed 0 bases and J shed 3 bases, with 12 bases lying between them. CDR3 size: 15 residues. CDR1 is LGHNA and CDR2 is YSLEER in the germline V gene. The CDR3 spells CASSQDSLQGYEQYF. CDR3 nucleotide sequence: TGCGCCAGCAGCCAAGATTCCTTACAAGGCTACGAGCAGTACTTC.

About this clone: In the same sample, other DNA sequences code for this CDR3. This chain uses TRBV5-1 with TRBJ2-5, with D tentatively TRBD2 (6 bases). Trimming took off 0 bases at V and 3 bases at J, with 9 bases between the two ends. CDR3 size: 14 residues. Germline CDR1 is SGHRS and CDR2 is YFSETQ. The CDR3, as DNA: TGCGCCAGCAGCTTGGCCCCGGGAGAAGAGACCCAGTACTTC. This sequence encodes CASSLAPGEETQYF.

This chain uses TRBV29-1 with TRBJ1-1, with 8 bases matching TRBD1. The CDR3 is 12 residues long. The germline V gene has CDR1 SQVTM and CDR2 ANQGSEA. V was clipped by 2 bases and J by 4 bases; unmatched bases: 0. DNA of the CDR3: TGCAGCGTTGAAACAGGGGGCACTGAAGCTTTCTTT. This encodes CSVETGGTEAFF.

The CDR3 DNA reads TGCGCCAGCAGCCGCTCGTCGGGACAGGGAAGCACAGATACGCAGTATTTT. It yields the protein CASSRSSGQGSTDTQYF. This chain uses TRBV4-1 with TRBJ2-3, with 9 positions matching TRBD1. V dropped 4 bases and J dropped 0; count of bases not matched to a gene: 8. The germline V gene encodes CDR1 MGHRA and CDR2 YSYEKL. The CDR3 is 17 residues long.

This chain uses TRBV6-5 with TRBJ1-2, with D unresolved. The V gene's germline CDR1 is MNHEY and CDR2 SVGAGI. V lost 2 bases and J lost 3, with 10 bases in between. The CDR3 spans 14 residues. CDR3: CASSYLGADYGYTF. The CDR3 DNA is TGTGCCAGCAGTTACCTGGGCGCGGACTATGGCTACACCTTC.

V usage is TRBV25-1 and J usage is TRBJ2-1; D is possibly TRBD1 (6 bases). CDR3 length: 14 amino acids. The ends were cut back, 1 base at V and 8 bases at J, with 12 bases in the middle. Per the germline V gene, CDR1 is MGHDK and CDR2 is SYGVNS. The CDR3 bases are TGTGCCAGCAGTGAATCACACAGGGCCGATGAGCAGTTCTTC. Translated: CASSESHRADEQFF.

The gene calls are TRBV5-1 and TRBJ2-7; 9 bases are shared with TRBD1. The length of the CDR3 is 15 residues. Trimming removed 4 bases from V and 9 bases from J; junction bases left unmatched: 14. Germline lookup yields CDR1 SGHRS and CDR2 YFSETQ. CDR3 coding DNA: TGCGCCAGCAGCAGCATGGGACAGGGACTATCAGGGCAGTACTTC. Translating it yields CASSSMGQGLSGQYF.

The table lists this clone with a few counts. The chain recombines TRBV30 with TRBJ1-1; 7 nucleotides line up with TRBD1. CDR1 and CDR2 (germline): GTSNPN, SVGIG (reference sequence). The V and J ends lost 0 bases and 7 bases, in that order; junction bases with no gene match: 8. The CDR3 spans 14 residues. CDR3 loop: CAWSVTRGRSEAFF. The CDR3 DNA reads TGTGCCTGGAGTGTAACGAGGGGGCGAAGTGAAGCTTTCTTT.

This clone came up once. The chain is built from TRBV5-1 and TRBJ1-1; TRBD1 is a possible D gene (5 bases). The germline V gene has CDR1 SGHRS and CDR2 YFSETQ. Trimming removed 0 bases at V and 4 bases at J, with 16 bases between. The CDR3 sequence is 16 residues long. CDR3 region: CASSLDRGNGLTEAFF. The CDR3 DNA sequence: TGCGCCAGCAGCTTGGATAGGGGCAATGGGCTCACTGAAGCTTTCTTT.

V is TRBV28 and J is TRBJ1-4; D gene uncertain. Trimming took 5 bases from V and 10 from J, leaving 14 bases between them. The CDR3 spans 13 residues. Germline V lookup: CDR1 MDHEN, CDR2 SYDVKM. This CDR3 reads CASSGRREAKLFF. CDR3 sequence (DNA): TGTGCCAGCAGTGGGAGACGGGAGGCAAAACTGTTTTTT.

The chain joins TRBV11-1 to TRBJ2-3, with 11 bases aligning to TRBD2. This CDR3 spans 17 amino acids. Germline CDR1 reads SGHAT; CDR2 reads FQDESV (reference sequence). V lost 4 bases, J lost 0 bases, and 6 bases stayed unmatched. In DNA, the CDR3 is TGTGCCAGCAGCTCAACCCGGACTAGCGGGAGCACAGATACGCAGTATTTT. This sequence encodes CASSSTRTSGSTDTQYF.

CDR3 residues: CASSVGTGEQPQHF. The DNA of the CDR3 is TGTGCCAGCAGTGTCGGGACAGGGGAGCAGCCCCAGCATTTT. The V gene is TRBV2, the J gene TRBJ1-5; 10 nucleotides align to TRBD1. After removal of 4 bases from V and 7 bases from J, the junction contained 4 bases not matched to a gene. The CDR3 extends over 14 amino acids. Germline V gene sequence: CDR1 SNHLY, CDR2 FYNNEI. The whole variable domain, filled in from reference TRBV2 and TRBJ1-5, reads EPEVTQTPSHQVTQMGQEVILRCVPISNHLYFYWYRQILGQKVEFLVSFYNNEISEKSEIFDDQFSVERPDGSNFTLKIRSTKLEDSAMYFCASSVGTGEQPQHFGDGTRLSIL.

This clone was observed once. V gene TRBV4-1 combines with J gene TRBJ1-5; no definite D call. The CDR3 totals 19 residues. The germline gives CDR1 MGHRA, CDR2 YSYEKL. Trimming stripped 1 base from V and 8 bases from J, with 27 bases between. In DNA form, the CDR3 reads TGCGCCAGCAGCCAAGGTCTTCTTGGGCGTGGCCAGGCGCAAGAGCCCCAGCATTTT. Translated, it gives CASSQGLLGRGQAQEPQHF.

The rearrangement links TRBV30 to TRBJ2-7; 7 bases fit TRBD2. Per germline, CDR1 GTSNPN and CDR2 SVGIG (reference sequence). The CDR3 covers 14 residues. The ends lost 3 bases at V and 1 base at J; junction bases unmatched: 6. In DNA form, the CDR3 reads TGTGCCTGGAGCGTGGGGGGGATTTCCTACGAGCAGTACTTC. This sequence encodes CAWSVGGISYEQYF. The variable domain in full, with the rest retrieved from reference TRBV30 and TRBJ2-7, is SQTIHQWPATLVQPVGSPLSLECTVEGTSNPNLYWYRQAAGRGLQLLFYSVGIGQISSEVPQNLSASRPQDRQFILSSKKLLLSDSGFYLCAWSVGGISYEQYFGPGTRLTVT.

This clone was counted a single time. The V gene is TRBV7-3, the J gene TRBJ2-3; perhaps TRBD1 as D (6 bases). Trimming stripped 5 bases from V and 2 bases from J, with 11 bases between. CDR1 and CDR2 from the germline V gene are SGHTA and FQGTGA. The CDR3 contains 14 residues. The CDR3 spells CASSPDRITDTQYF. In nucleotides, the CDR3 is TGTGCCAGCAGCCCCGACAGGATCACAGATACGCAGTATTTT.

V and J are TRBV29-1 and TRBJ1-1; 8 nucleotides match TRBD1. Germline-derived CDR1 and CDR2 are SQVTM and ANQGSEA. This CDR3 comprises 13 residues. The V segment lost 6 bases and the J segment 1 base; nucleotides outside the gene matches: 4. The CDR3 spells CSVYRGSNTEAFF. CDR3 DNA: TGCAGCGTATACAGGGGGTCGAACACTGAAGCTTTCTTT.

CDR3 sequence (DNA): TGTGCCAGCAGCCGTGGGGATGGCGCAGATACGCAGTATTTT. The encoded protein is CASSRGDGADTQYF. The V call is TRBV11-3, the J call TRBJ2-3; D call uncertain. The CDR3 has 14 residues. CDR1 and CDR2 from the germline V gene are SGHNT and YENEEA. V was pared by 5 bases and J by 4 bases, with 13 bases between.

The chain carries TRBV7-9 and TRBJ1-1; TRBD1 might be the D (6 bases). The germline V gene encodes CDR1 SEHNR and CDR2 FQNEAQ (reference sequence). V lost 2 bases, J lost 1 base, and 11 bases lay in between. The CDR3 covers 15 residues. CDR3 bases: TGTGCCAGCAGCTTATCGACGGGGGCGAACACTGAAGCTTTCTTT. Translation: CASSLSTGANTEAFF.

The gene calls are TRBV28 and TRBJ1-2; D ambiguous. CDR1 is MDHEN, CDR2 SYDVKM, per germline. Trimming took off 6 bases at V and 4 bases at J, with 12 bases between the two ends. The CDR3 sequence is 13 residues long. The CDR3 reads CASSPTASYGYTF. Here the CDR3 DNA reads TGTGCCAGCAGCCCTACAGCTTCCTATGGCTACACCTTC.

The chain couples TRBV5-1 to TRBJ2-7; the D gene is possibly TRBD2 (6 bases). The ends were cut back, 1 base at V and 2 bases at J, with 7 bases in the middle. The length of the CDR3 is 13 residues. Germline assignment: CDR1 SGHRS and CDR2 YFSETQ. The CDR3 sequence is CASSLSGAYEQYF. The CDR3 DNA is TGCGCCAGCAGCTTGTCGGGAGCCTACGAGCAGTACTTC.

In its sample, this clone was seen a few times. The rearrangement links TRBV28 to TRBJ1-5; a possible D gene is TRBD1 (5 bases). The CDR3 is 15 amino acids. V was clipped by 7 bases and J by 6 bases, with 19 bases between them. Germline CDR1 MDHEN, CDR2 SYDVKM. CDR3 sequence (DNA): TGTGCCAGCACCATGCAGAAGGGGAGGGTTCAGCCCCAGCATTTT. Its protein is CASTMQKGRVQPQHF.

This clone was found a few times. V is TRBV29-1 and J is TRBJ1-1; unclear D gene. Trimming removed 6 bases from V and 4 bases from J, with 15 bases in between. The CDR3 has 13 residues. The germline gives CDR1 SQVTM, CDR2 ANQGSEA. In DNA form, the CDR3 reads TGCAGCGTGACCGGACGGATGGGCACTGAAGCTTTCTTT. Its translation is CSVTGRMGTEAFF. Full variable domain (rest looked up from reference TRBV29-1 and TRBJ1-1): SAVISQKPSRDICQRGTSLTIQCQVDSQVTMMFWYRQQPGQSLTLIATANQGSEATYESGFVIDKFPISRPNLTFSTLTVSNMSPEDSSIYLCSVTGRMGTEAFFGQGTRLTVV.

The V gene is TRBV19, the J gene TRBJ1-1, with 8 bases matching TRBD1. The V gene end was trimmed by 4 bases and the J gene end by 0 bases; junction bases not matched to a gene: 13. CDR3 length equals 18 residues. Looked up from germline, CDR1 is LNHDA and CDR2 is SQIVND (reference sequence). CDR3 nucleotide sequence: TGTGCCAGTAGTACGACCACAGGGGGACGAACGATGAACACTGAAGCTTTCTTT. Translated, it gives CASSTTTGGRTMNTEAFF.

The CDR3: CASPGITMRGEQFF. The DNA of the CDR3 is TGTGCCAGCCCGGGAATTACAATGAGAGGGGAGCAGTTCTTC. The V gene is TRBV2, the J gene TRBJ2-1, with D perhaps TRBD2 (5 bases). The germline V and J ends were trimmed by 8 bases and 10 bases, with 21 bases remaining between them. Per the germline V gene, CDR1 is SNHLY and CDR2 is FYNNEI. This CDR3 comprises 14 residues. Full variable domain (rest looked up from reference TRBV2 and TRBJ2-1): EPEVTQTPSHQVTQMGQEVILRCVPISNHLYFYWYRQILGQKVEFLVSFYNNEISEKSEIFDDQFSVERPDGSNFTLKIRSTKLEDSAMYFCASPGITMRGEQFFGPGTRLTVL.

The chain is built from TRBV30 and TRBJ1-2, with 8 bases identical to TRBD1. J lost 2 bases, V lost 0 bases, and 5 bases had no gene match. This CDR3 comprises 15 residues. The germline V gene encodes CDR1 GTSNPN and CDR2 SVGIG (reference sequence). CDR3 nucleotide sequence: TGTGCCTGGAGTGTACAGGGGGTGGTGAACTATGGCTACACCTTC. Its translation is CAWSVQGVVNYGYTF. The whole variable domain, filled in from reference TRBV30 and TRBJ1-2, reads SQTIHQWPATLVQPVGSPLSLECTVEGTSNPNLYWYRQAAGRGLQLLFYSVGIGQISSEVPQNLSASRPQDRQFILSSKKLLLSDSGFYLCAWSVQGVVNYGYTFGSGTRLTVV.